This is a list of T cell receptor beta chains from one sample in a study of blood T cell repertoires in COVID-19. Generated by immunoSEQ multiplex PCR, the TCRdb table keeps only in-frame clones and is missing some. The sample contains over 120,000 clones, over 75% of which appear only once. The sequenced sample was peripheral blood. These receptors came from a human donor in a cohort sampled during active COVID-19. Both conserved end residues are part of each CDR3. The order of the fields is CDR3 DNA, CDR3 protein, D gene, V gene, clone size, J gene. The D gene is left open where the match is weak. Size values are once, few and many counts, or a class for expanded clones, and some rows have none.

CDR3 DNA: TGTGCCACCGTCCCGGGGGGGGTTCAGCCCCAGCATTTT; CDR3 protein: CATVPGGVQPQHF; D gene: .; V gene: TRBV6-5; clone size: .; J gene: TRBJ1-5
CDR3 DNA: TGTGCCAGCTCACCCGGGACAGGGGGATTCCGTGGCTACACCTTC; CDR3 protein: CASSPGTGGFRGYTF; D gene: TRBD1; V gene: TRBV18; clone size: .; J gene: TRBJ1-2
CDR3 DNA: TGTGCCAGCAGCTCCAGACAGGGGACTGAAGCTTTCTTT; CDR3 protein: CASSSRQGTEAFF; D gene: TRBD1; V gene: TRBV7-3; clone size: .; J gene: TRBJ1-1
CDR3 DNA: TGTGCCATCACTGAGGACTTAAACTATGGCTACACCTTC; CDR3 protein: CAITEDLNYGYTF; D gene: .; V gene: TRBV10-3; clone size: .; J gene: TRBJ1-2
CDR3 DNA: TGTGCCAGCAGCCAACAGGCCGCCAGCTCTGGAAACACCATATATTTT; CDR3 protein: CASSQQAASSGNTIYF; D gene: .; V gene: TRBV7-2; clone size: .; J gene: TRBJ1-3
CDR3 DNA: TGTGCCAGTAGGTTAGAGGGGGCGCGGAATAATTCACCCCTCCACTTT; CDR3 protein: CASRLEGARNNSPLHF; D gene: TRBD1; V gene: TRBV19; clone size: few; J gene: TRBJ1-6
CDR3 DNA: TGTGCCAGCAGCGTCACAGGGGCGAACACTGAAGCTTTCTTT; CDR3 protein: CASSVTGANTEAFF; D gene: TRBD1; V gene: TRBV7-2; clone size: .; J gene: TRBJ1-1
CDR3 DNA: TGTGCCAGCAGTGAGCGGCGGACAGGGGCGGTTTACGAGCAGTACTTC; CDR3 protein: CASSERRTGAVYEQYF; D gene: TRBD1; V gene: TRBV6-1; clone size: .; J gene: TRBJ2-7
CDR3 DNA: TGTGCCAGCAGCTCCTTGGGGGGGGGCAACGAGCAGTACTTC; CDR3 protein: CASSSLGGGNEQYF; D gene: .; V gene: TRBV5-4; clone size: .; J gene: TRBJ2-7
CDR3 DNA: TGTGCCAGCAGCCGACCTGAAGGGGCGGTTTCCTACGAGCAGTACTTC; CDR3 protein: CASSRPEGAVSYEQYF; D gene: .; V gene: TRBV6-2/TRBV6-3; clone size: .; J gene: TRBJ2-7
CDR3 DNA: TGTGCCAGCAGTTACACGGACAGGGGGAGGCAGCCCCAGCATTTT; CDR3 protein: CASSYTDRGRQPQHF; D gene: TRBD1; V gene: TRBV6-2/TRBV6-3; clone size: once; J gene: TRBJ1-5
CDR3 DNA: TGTGCCAGCAGCCAAGATACGAGGACAGATACGCAGTATTTT; CDR3 protein: CASSQDTRTDTQYF; D gene: .; V gene: TRBV4-2; clone size: .; J gene: TRBJ2-3
CDR3 DNA: TGTGCCAGCAGTGAAACTCGCGCCCCCGGGGAGCTGTTTTTT; CDR3 protein: CASSETRAPGELFF; D gene: .; V gene: TRBV2; clone size: .; J gene: TRBJ2-2
CDR3 DNA: TGCGCCAGCAGCCACCCGACTTCGACTCTAGATACGCAGTATTTT; CDR3 protein: CASSHPTSTLDTQYF; D gene: .; V gene: TRBV4-1; clone size: .; J gene: TRBJ2-3
CDR3 DNA: TGTGCCAGCAGCTTTAGGAGACAGGATAATTCACCCCTCCACTTT; CDR3 protein: CASSFRRQDNSPLHF; D gene: .; V gene: TRBV6-5; clone size: .; J gene: TRBJ1-6
CDR3 DNA: TGTGCCAGCAGCCCAGGACAGGGGCTGTCAGAGACCCAGTACTTC; CDR3 protein: CASSPGQGLSETQYF; D gene: TRBD1; V gene: TRBV7-9; clone size: .; J gene: TRBJ2-5
CDR3 DNA: TGTGCCAGCAGCCAAGTCAGGGGGGCTGAAGCTTTCTTT; CDR3 protein: CASSQVRGAEAFF; D gene: TRBD1; V gene: TRBV3-1/TRBV3-2; clone size: .; J gene: TRBJ1-1
CDR3 DNA: TGTGCCAGCAGCTCTGACAGTTGGAAGTCTGAAGCTTTCTTT; CDR3 protein: CASSSDSWKSEAFF; D gene: .; V gene: TRBV7-3; clone size: .; J gene: TRBJ1-1
CDR3 DNA: TGTGCCAGCAGCGGCTGGTGGTCTGGAAACACCATATATTTT; CDR3 protein: CASSGWWSGNTIYF; D gene: .; V gene: TRBV11-3; clone size: .; J gene: TRBJ1-3
CDR3 DNA: TGTGCCAGCAGCCCCTGGCAGGGAATGAACACTGAAGCTTTCTTT; CDR3 protein: CASSPWQGMNTEAFF; D gene: .; V gene: TRBV11-1; clone size: once; J gene: TRBJ1-1
CDR3 DNA: TGTGCCAGCAGTGTGAAAGGAGACAGGGGAGGAAGTGGCTACACCTTC; CDR3 protein: CASSVKGDRGGSGYTF; D gene: TRBD1; V gene: TRBV6-1; clone size: .; J gene: TRBJ1-2
CDR3 DNA: TGTGCCAGCAGTGTTTCCGGGAGGTCTAATGAGCAGTTCTTC; CDR3 protein: CASSVSGRSNEQFF; D gene: TRBD2; V gene: TRBV2; clone size: .; J gene: TRBJ2-1
CDR3 DNA: TGTGCCAGCGTAGATCCGGGACAGGGAAATGAAAAACTGTTTTTT; CDR3 protein: CASVDPGQGNEKLFF; D gene: TRBD1; V gene: TRBV19; clone size: .; J gene: TRBJ1-4